A selection of T cell receptor beta chains follows, all from one sample in a study of cytomegalovirus exposure and HLA in healthy donors. Repertoires were generated with immunoSEQ multiplex PCR, while TCRdb's copy carries only in-frame clones and drops some. The sample lists roughly 120,000 clones; about three quarters were seen once. Specimen: PBMCs. These receptors were collected from a human donor in good health. The CDR3 runs from the conserved cysteine through the conserved F or W. The order of the fields is CDR3 DNA, CDR3 protein, J gene, clone size, D gene, V gene, CDR3 length. D genes are given only for firm matches. Only some rows state a clone size, as once, few, many or a class for expanded clones.

TGTGCCAGCAGCCTCGGCGGGGGCAACTATGGCTACACCTTC | CASSLGGGNYGYTF | TRBJ1-2 | few | - | TRBV7-3 | 14
TGTGCCAGCAGGAACGGGGATCACGCTCAAGAGACCCAGTACTTC | CASRNGDHAQETQYF | TRBJ2-5 | - | - | TRBV5-6 | 15
TGCGCCAGCGGCCAAGATCTAGGGACCCAGTACTTC | CASGQDLGTQYF | TRBJ2-5 | - | - | TRBV4-1 | 12
TGTGCAACAGGTGGCGGGGGGCCAGGCGAGCAGTACTTC | CATGGGGPGEQYF | TRBJ2-7 | few | TRBD2 | TRBV6-5 | 13
TGCGCCAGCAGCTACGGGACTAGCGGGGGGGCCCCCGGGGAGCTGTTTTTT | CASSYGTSGGAPGELFF | TRBJ2-2 | - | TRBD2 | TRBV5-1 | 17
TGTGCCAGTACCTCGACAGGCGTGATAGCTAACTATGGCTACACCTTC | CASTSTGVIANYGYTF | TRBJ1-2 | - | - | TRBV19 | 16
TGTGCCACCAAGGAGGGACTTAACTATGGCTACACCTTC | CATKEGLNYGYTF | TRBJ1-2 | - | - | TRBV19 | 13
TGTGCCAGCAGCCCTACCACAGGGTGGGCGTACTTC | CASSPTTGWAYF | TRBJ2-7 | - | - | TRBV6-5 | 12
TGTGCCAGCAGCTTACAGGGCTTTAATTCACCCCTCCACTTT | CASSLQGFNSPLHF | TRBJ1-6 | - | - | TRBV7-9 | 14
TGTGCCAGCAGTGAGAGCAACTCTGGAAACACCATATATTTT | CASSESNSGNTIYF | TRBJ1-3 | once | - | TRBV2 | 14
TGTGCCAGCAGCGGACAGGGCTCCTACGAGCAGTACTTC | CASSGQGSYEQYF | TRBJ2-7 | - | TRBD1 | TRBV6-1 | 13
TGTGCCAGCACCCTTTCTTTTGCCGGGACAGGGGGGTACGAGCAGTACTTC | CASTLSFAGTGGYEQYF | TRBJ2-7 | - | TRBD1 | TRBV5-6 | 17
TGTGCCAGCAGCCAGGTTCAGGGGGCTCCGAGTGGGACTCAGTACTTC | CASSQVQGAPSGTQYF | TRBJ2-4 | - | TRBD1 | TRBV5-4 | 16
TGTGCCAGTAGTATACCGGGACAGGGTTTCGCCGGGGAGCTGTTTTTT | CASSIPGQGFAGELFF | TRBJ2-2 | - | TRBD1 | TRBV19 | 16
TGTGCCAGCAGTGAAGCGGAAGGGACTACCAATGAGCAGTTCTTC | CASSEAEGTTNEQFF | TRBJ2-1 | - | TRBD2 | TRBV2 | 15
TGTGCCATCGGTCCCGACAGGCATAATCAGCCCCAGCATTTT | CAIGPDRHNQPQHF | TRBJ1-5 | - | - | TRBV10-3 | 14
TGTGCCAGCAAGATGACGGAGAGCACAGATACGCAGTATTTT | CASKMTESTDTQYF | TRBJ2-3 | few | - | TRBV6-1 | 14
TGTGCCAGCAGTCCGTCCTATAATTCACCCCTCCACTTT | CASSPSYNSPLHF | TRBJ1-6 | - | - | TRBV6-1 | 13
TGTGCCACCAGCATTCTCAGTGAAGCTTTCTTT | CATSILSEAFF | TRBJ1-1 | - | - | TRBV15 | 11
TGTGCCAGCAGTAGCGGACAGGACCTTCCTAACTATGGCTACACCTTC | CASSSGQDLPNYGYTF | TRBJ1-2 | - | TRBD1 | TRBV9 | 16
TGTGCCAGCAGTGAGTATGTAGGGACAGTGACCAATGAGCAGTTCTTC | CASSEYVGTVTNEQFF | TRBJ2-1 | - | TRBD1 | TRBV6-1 | 16
TGTGCCAGCAGTGAACGAGAGTTGGAGAATGAGCAGTTCTTC | CASSERELENEQFF | TRBJ2-1 | - | - | TRBV6-5 | 14
TGTGCCAGCAGTTCCGACAGAAACACAGATACGCAGTATTTT | CASSSDRNTDTQYF | TRBJ2-3 | - | - | TRBV28 | 14
TGCGCCAGCAGATGGGACAGCTCCTACGAGCAGTACTTC | CASRWDSSYEQYF | TRBJ2-7 | - | TRBD1 | TRBV5-1 | 13
TGTGCTAGTGGTTTGCCCAAGACAGGGTATTATGACACCGGGGAGCTGTTTTTT | CASGLPKTGYYDTGELFF | TRBJ2-2 | once | TRBD1 | TRBV12-5 | 18
TGTGCCAGCAGTTTTGGGGCGGGCAGCGGGGGCACAGATACGCAGTATTTT | CASSFGAGSGGTDTQYF | TRBJ2-3 | - | TRBD2 | TRBV27 | 17
TGCGCCAGCAGCTTCGCGGGGGGCACAGATACGCAGTATTTT | CASSFAGGTDTQYF | TRBJ2-3 | - | TRBD2 | TRBV5-1 | 14
TGCACCAGCACTGACCCGGGGTGCCAAGAGACCCAGTACTTC | CTSTDPGCQETQYF | TRBJ2-5 | - | - | TRBV1 | 14
TGTGCCAGCAGCTTGTTGGGGGGAGGGGTTACAGATACGCAGTATTTT | CASSLLGGGVTDTQYF | TRBJ2-3 | once | TRBD2 | TRBV5-6 | 16
TGCGCCAGCAGCCTCACGGACAGGGCTAATTCACCCCTCCACTTT | CASSLTDRANSPLHF | TRBJ1-6 | - | TRBD1 | TRBV5-1 | 15
TGTGCCAGCAGTCCCCGTCTAAACACTGAAGCTTTCTTT | CASSPRLNTEAFF | TRBJ1-1 | - | - | TRBV27 | 13
TGTGCCAGCAGCTTAGCCCCCCCTAGCGGGGGGGCCCGGGGAGAGACCCAGTACTTC | CASSLAPPSGGARGETQYF | TRBJ2-5 | once | TRBD2 | TRBV7-2 | 19
TGTGCCAGCAGTTCCTTCGGTTTAGTCGCCGGGGAGCTGTTTTTT | CASSSFGLVAGELFF | TRBJ2-2 | - | - | TRBV27 | 15
TGTGCCAGCAGCCCCTTGCCGGGCAATGAGCAGTTCTTC | CASSPLPGNEQFF | TRBJ2-1 | - | - | TRBV7-3 | 13
TGTGCCAGCAGGGGGTTTGTGGGACTTCTCCGAGCATCACCCCTCCACTTT | CASRGFVGLLRASPLHF | TRBJ1-6 | - | - | TRBV27 | 17
TGTGCCAGCAGCGTAGTCGCGGCCTCCTACGAGCAGTACTTC | CASSVVAASYEQYF | TRBJ2-7 | - | - | TRBV9 | 14
TGTGCCATCAGTGAGAGAAGCACCCCCCCCAATGAGCAGTTCTTC | CAISERSTPPNEQFF | TRBJ2-1 | - | - | TRBV10-3 | 15
TGCGCCAGCAGCCAGAATCCAGGTGAGCCATCCTACGAGCAGTACTTC | CASSQNPGEPSYEQYF | TRBJ2-7 | - | - | TRBV4-1 | 16
TGTGCCAGTAGTCCCCCCTGGACAGAACTGCGTGGCTACACCTTC | CASSPPWTELRGYTF | TRBJ1-2 | few | - | TRBV19 | 15
TGCGCCAGCAGCCAAGGGGGGACTAGTGGGATCCGGGGAGCGCAGTATTTT | CASSQGGTSGIRGAQYF | TRBJ2-3 | - | TRBD2 | TRBV4-1 | 17
TGTGCCAGCAGTGGCGGGACAGGGCCAAACCCCTACGAGCAGTACTTC | CASSGGTGPNPYEQYF | TRBJ2-7 | - | TRBD1 | TRBV2 | 16
TGTGCCAGCAGCTTGGAGTCGGTAGCGGGGTGGGCCGGGGAGCTGTTTTTT | CASSLESVAGWAGELFF | TRBJ2-2 | once | TRBD2 | TRBV5-4 | 17
TGTGCCAGCAGCTTAGCAGCTAACTATGGCTACACCTTC | CASSLAANYGYTF | TRBJ1-2 | - | - | TRBV11-2 | 13
TGTGCCAGCAGTTACTCGGGGGGGGCCACAGATACGCAGTATTTT | CASSYSGGATDTQYF | TRBJ2-3 | - | - | TRBV6-5 | 15
TGCGCCAGCAGCAACCGACAGGGGGCGATGGGAGATACGCAGTATTTT | CASSNRQGAMGDTQYF | TRBJ2-3 | - | TRBD1 | TRBV5-1 | 16
TGTGCCAGTCAGGTCGAGCCGTTGAGGCCCCAGCATTTT | CASQVEPLRPQHF | TRBJ1-5 | - | - | TRBV19 | 13
TGTGCCACCAGCAGAGATCGAAGAGGGGGTCGGGATCAGCCCCAGCATTTT | CATSRDRRGGRDQPQHF | TRBJ1-5 | - | - | TRBV15 | 17
TGTGCCAGCAGCGCAGGCGGGGGTGGGGATACGCAGTATTTT | CASSAGGGGDTQYF | TRBJ2-3 | once | TRBD2 | TRBV9 | 14
TGTGCCAGCAGCTTCGACAGGGGAGGCTACACCTTC | CASSFDRGGYTF | TRBJ1-2 | - | TRBD1 | TRBV7-8 | 12
TGTGCCAGCAGTACCTTACCGCAGGGGGCCTATGGCTACACCTTC | CASSTLPQGAYGYTF | TRBJ1-2 | - | TRBD1 | TRBV6-1 | 15